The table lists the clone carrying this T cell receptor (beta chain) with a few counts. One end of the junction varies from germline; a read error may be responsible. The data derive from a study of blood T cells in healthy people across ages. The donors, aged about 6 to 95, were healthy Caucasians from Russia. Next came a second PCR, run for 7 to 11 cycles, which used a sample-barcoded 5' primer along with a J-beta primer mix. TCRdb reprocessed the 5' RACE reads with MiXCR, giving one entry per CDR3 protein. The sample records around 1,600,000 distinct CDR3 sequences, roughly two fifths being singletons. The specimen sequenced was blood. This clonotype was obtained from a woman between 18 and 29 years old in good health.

The CDR3 spells CASSVAEMGFGHNEQFF. The CDR3 nucleotides are TGTGCCAGCAGTGTAGCAGAGATGGGGTTCGGTCACAATGAGCAGTTCTTC. The chain is built from TRBV12-3 or TRBV12-4 and TRBJ2-1, with D unresolved. CDR3 length: 17 amino acids.